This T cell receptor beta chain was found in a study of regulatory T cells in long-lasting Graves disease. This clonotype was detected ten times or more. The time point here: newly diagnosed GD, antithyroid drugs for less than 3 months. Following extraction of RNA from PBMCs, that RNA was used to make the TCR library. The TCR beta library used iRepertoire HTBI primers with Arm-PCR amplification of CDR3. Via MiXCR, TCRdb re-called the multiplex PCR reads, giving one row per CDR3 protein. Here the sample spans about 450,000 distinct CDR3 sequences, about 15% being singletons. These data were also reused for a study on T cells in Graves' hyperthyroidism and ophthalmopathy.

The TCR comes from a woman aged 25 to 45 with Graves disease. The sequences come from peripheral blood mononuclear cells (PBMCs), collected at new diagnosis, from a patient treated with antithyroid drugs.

The CDR3 DNA sequence: TGTGCCAGCAGCTTCCGCCGGGTCGAGAGGGCTGAAGCTTTCTTT. Its protein product is CASSFRRVERAEAFF. This chain connects TRBV7-8 to TRBJ1-1, with unresolved D. Germline V CDR1 and CDR2: SGHVS, FQNEAQ. V was trimmed by 3 bases and J by 6 bases, leaving 17 bases between them. CDR3 length: 15 residues.